The rows below give T cell receptor beta chains drawn from one sample of a study of neurological immune-mediated disorders. TCRdb itself ran the 5' RACE reads through MiXCR, one entry per CDR3 protein. The sample carries 55,000 to 80,000 distinct CDR3 sequences, more than 4% recorded once. The material sequenced was PBMCs. The receptors were sampled from a woman aged 45-65 years with multiple sclerosis. Both conserved end residues are part of each CDR3. Fields, in order: V gene, D gene, J gene, clone size, CDR3 DNA, CDR3 protein. The D gene is left open where the match is weak. Part of the rows lack a size; the others show once, few, many or a class for expanded clones.

V gene: TRBV3-1; D gene: -; J gene: TRBJ1-1; clone size: many; CDR3 DNA: TGTGCCAGCAGCCAAGGGGATGGCACTGAAGCTTTCTTT; CDR3 protein: CASSQGDGTEAFF
V gene: TRBV20-1; D gene: TRBD1; J gene: TRBJ1-2; clone size: many; CDR3 DNA: TGCAGTGCTCGTCCGGGACAGGGGGCGAATGGCTACACCTTC; CDR3 protein: CSARPGQGANGYTF
V gene: TRBV6-2/TRBV6-3; D gene: -; J gene: TRBJ1-4; clone size: -; CDR3 DNA: TGTGCCAGCAGTTACGTCAAGGCAGGCCCGGTTGTGTTTTTT; CDR3 protein: CASSYVKAGPVVFF
V gene: TRBV5-1; D gene: -; J gene: TRBJ2-2; clone size: few; CDR3 DNA: TGCGCCAGCAGCAGACAGTCCCCGAACACCGGGGAGCTGTTTTTT; CDR3 protein: CASSRQSPNTGELFF
V gene: TRBV6-6; D gene: TRBD2; J gene: TRBJ2-1; clone size: many; CDR3 DNA: TGTGCCAGCAGCCCCTGGACTAGCCTCGACAATGAGCAGTTCTTC; CDR3 protein: CASSPWTSLDNEQFF
V gene: TRBV5-1; D gene: -; J gene: TRBJ1-1; clone size: few; CDR3 DNA: TGCGCCAGCAGCTTTTCAAACAGCGGCACTGAAGCTTTCTTT; CDR3 protein: CASSFSNSGTEAFF
V gene: TRBV7-9; D gene: -; J gene: TRBJ2-1; clone size: many; CDR3 DNA: TGTGCCAGCAGCTCCAACAGGCATGAGCAGTTCTTC; CDR3 protein: CASSSNRHEQFF
V gene: TRBV12-3/TRBV12-4; D gene: TRBD1; J gene: TRBJ1-5; clone size: many; CDR3 DNA: TGTGCCAGCAGCCCAAAAGGGGGGACAGGGCACCAGCCCCAGCATTTT; CDR3 protein: CASSPKGGTGHQPQHF
V gene: TRBV7-9; D gene: -; J gene: TRBJ2-3; clone size: many; CDR3 DNA: TGTGCCAGCAGCTTAGTGCAGGGACCCTTTGATACGCAGTATTTT; CDR3 protein: CASSLVQGPFDTQYF
V gene: TRBV4-2; D gene: -; J gene: TRBJ2-3; clone size: many; CDR3 DNA: TGTGCCAGCAGCCCCCATTCCGATACGCAGTATTTT; CDR3 protein: CASSPHSDTQYF
V gene: TRBV27; D gene: -; J gene: TRBJ2-1; clone size: many; CDR3 DNA: TGTGCCAGCAGTTTATCGATGGGGGGATACGGGGAGAATGAGCAGTTCTTC; CDR3 protein: CASSLSMGGYGENEQFF
V gene: TRBV10-3; D gene: TRBD2; J gene: TRBJ2-7; clone size: few; CDR3 DNA: TGTGCCATCGGGACAACTAGCGGGGGGCCCTACGAGCAGTACTTC; CDR3 protein: CAIGTTSGGPYEQYF
V gene: TRBV7-6; D gene: TRBD2; J gene: TRBJ2-1; clone size: many; CDR3 DNA: TGTGCCAGCAGCTTCGGCGGGGGGGCTTTCAATGAGCAGTTCTTC; CDR3 protein: CASSFGGGAFNEQFF
V gene: TRBV4-2; D gene: -; J gene: TRBJ1-5; clone size: many; CDR3 DNA: TGTGCCAGCAGCCAAGTACGAGACCAGCCCCAGCATTTT; CDR3 protein: CASSQVRDQPQHF
V gene: TRBV7-3; D gene: -; J gene: TRBJ1-1; clone size: many; CDR3 DNA: TGTGCCAGCAGTTGGGACCGAGTAGGCACTGAAGCTTTCTTT; CDR3 protein: CASSWDRVGTEAFF
V gene: TRBV14; D gene: -; J gene: TRBJ2-5; clone size: many; CDR3 DNA: TGTGCCAGCAGCCCAAGATCAGACCCTATCCGAGAGACCCAGTACTTC; CDR3 protein: CASSPRSDPIRETQYF
V gene: TRBV5-1; D gene: -; J gene: TRBJ2-3; clone size: many; CDR3 DNA: TGCGCCAGCAGCCGGCCGAGGCAGGGATTAGATACGCAGTATTTT; CDR3 protein: CASSRPRQGLDTQYF
V gene: TRBV28; D gene: -; J gene: TRBJ1-4; clone size: few; CDR3 DNA: TGTGCCAGCATAGGCCGGGGTGAAAAACTGTTTTTT; CDR3 protein: CASIGRGEKLFF
V gene: TRBV6-2/TRBV6-3; D gene: -; J gene: TRBJ2-2; clone size: many; CDR3 DNA: TGTGCCAGCACCCCGCGTGCCGGGGAGCTGTTTTTT; CDR3 protein: CASTPRAGELFF
V gene: TRBV7-9; D gene: -; J gene: TRBJ1-5; clone size: many; CDR3 DNA: TGTGCCAGCAGCTTAGGGGGACAGCCCCAGCATTTT; CDR3 protein: CASSLGGQPQHF
V gene: TRBV27; D gene: TRBD1; J gene: TRBJ2-1; clone size: many; CDR3 DNA: TGTGCCAGCAAAACCCCCGGGACAGACTACAATGAGCAGTTCTTC; CDR3 protein: CASKTPGTDYNEQFF
V gene: TRBV4-3; D gene: -; J gene: TRBJ2-3; clone size: many; CDR3 DNA: TGCGCCAGCAGCCAAGGCAGGGAGGATACGCAGTATTTT; CDR3 protein: CASSQGREDTQYF
V gene: TRBV5-1; D gene: -; J gene: TRBJ2-7; clone size: many; CDR3 DNA: TGCGCCAGCAGCTTGGACCTATACGAGCAGTACTTC; CDR3 protein: CASSLDLYEQYF
V gene: TRBV5-6; D gene: TRBD1; J gene: TRBJ1-2; clone size: many; CDR3 DNA: TGTGCCAGCAGCTTCCCGGGACAGGGGAACTATGGCTACACCTTC; CDR3 protein: CASSFPGQGNYGYTF
V gene: TRBV5-1; D gene: -; J gene: TRBJ2-2; clone size: many; CDR3 DNA: TGCGCCAGCAGCTCCGAAGGGGGCACCGGGGAGCTGTTTTTT; CDR3 protein: CASSSEGGTGELFF
V gene: TRBV4-3; D gene: -; J gene: TRBJ2-1; clone size: many; CDR3 DNA: TGCGCCAGCAGCCATTCCGGGACACGGCCGCCTAATGAGCAGTTCTTC; CDR3 protein: CASSHSGTRPPNEQFF
V gene: TRBV29-1; D gene: -; J gene: TRBJ2-3; clone size: many; CDR3 DNA: TGCAGCGTTGTTGGGGGTTACACAGATACGCAGTATTTT; CDR3 protein: CSVVGGYTDTQYF
V gene: TRBV10-3; D gene: -; J gene: TRBJ2-1; clone size: many; CDR3 DNA: TGTGCCATCAGTGAGTCGGGGGGGCCGGTCTACAATGAGCAGTTCTTC; CDR3 protein: CAISESGGPVYNEQFF
V gene: TRBV6-1; D gene: -; J gene: TRBJ2-4; clone size: many; CDR3 DNA: TGTGCCAGCAGTGAAGCGACGCTTACCAAAAACATTCAGTACTTC; CDR3 protein: CASSEATLTKNIQYF
V gene: TRBV4-2; D gene: -; J gene: TRBJ2-7; clone size: many; CDR3 DNA: TGTGCCAGCAGCTCGTCTTACGACTACGAGCAGTACTTC; CDR3 protein: CASSSSYDYEQYF
V gene: TRBV27; D gene: TRBD1; J gene: TRBJ2-7; clone size: many; CDR3 DNA: TGTGCCAGCAGCGACAGGGGGTTTTTCTACGAGCAGTACTTC; CDR3 protein: CASSDRGFFYEQYF
V gene: TRBV29-1; D gene: -; J gene: TRBJ2-3; clone size: many; CDR3 DNA: TGCAGCGTTGAAGATCGGGTGGGGACTAGCACAGATACGCAGTATTTT; CDR3 protein: CSVEDRVGTSTDTQYF
V gene: TRBV5-1; D gene: TRBD2; J gene: TRBJ2-3; clone size: many; CDR3 DNA: TGCGCCAGCAGCCGCATGCCTAGCGGAGAGCAGTATTTT; CDR3 protein: CASSRMPSGEQYF
V gene: TRBV12-3/TRBV12-4; D gene: -; J gene: TRBJ1-2; clone size: many; CDR3 DNA: TGTGCCAGCAGTTTATTAGGGGTGACAGGCTATGGCTACACCTTC; CDR3 protein: CASSLLGVTGYGYTF
V gene: TRBV12-3/TRBV12-4; D gene: -; J gene: TRBJ1-2; clone size: many; CDR3 DNA: TGTGCCAGCAGTTTAATGTCAGAAGACTACACCTTC; CDR3 protein: CASSLMSEDYTF
V gene: TRBV11-3; D gene: -; J gene: TRBJ2-2; clone size: -; CDR3 DNA: TGTGCCAGCAGCTCCCTGGGGGCAGGGGGGACCGGGGAGCTGTTTTTT; CDR3 protein: CASSSLGAGGTGELFF
V gene: TRBV6-6; D gene: TRBD1; J gene: TRBJ2-3; clone size: many; CDR3 DNA: TGTGCCAGCACCCGGACAGGGACAACCGATACGCAGTATTTT; CDR3 protein: CASTRTGTTDTQYF
V gene: TRBV5-5; D gene: TRBD1; J gene: TRBJ1-2; clone size: many; CDR3 DNA: TGTGCCAGCAGCCTCATCCGGGACAGGGACTATGGCTACACCTTC; CDR3 protein: CASSLIRDRDYGYTF
V gene: TRBV6-5; D gene: -; J gene: TRBJ2-2; clone size: many; CDR3 DNA: TGTGCCAGCAGTTACTCCGGTGTCACTTACACCGGGGAGCTGTTTTTT; CDR3 protein: CASSYSGVTYTGELFF
V gene: TRBV12-3/TRBV12-4; D gene: -; J gene: TRBJ2-3; clone size: many; CDR3 DNA: TGTGCCACCCATAATGGGGGAAGCACAGATACGCAGTATTTT; CDR3 protein: CATHNGGSTDTQYF
V gene: TRBV5-1; D gene: -; J gene: TRBJ2-1; clone size: many; CDR3 DNA: TGCGCCAGCAGCCTGACAGGAAGGGAGCAGTTCTTC; CDR3 protein: CASSLTGREQFF
V gene: TRBV29-1; D gene: TRBD1; J gene: TRBJ1-2; clone size: many; CDR3 DNA: TGCAGCGTTGAGGGACCACAGGGGTTCCCTAACTATGGCTACACCTTC; CDR3 protein: CSVEGPQGFPNYGYTF
V gene: TRBV7-3; D gene: -; J gene: TRBJ2-6; clone size: -; CDR3 DNA: TGTGCCAGCAGCCTCTCCCCCCGGCGGATCTCTGGGGCCAAAGTCCTGACTTTC; CDR3 protein: CASSLSPRRISGAKVLTF
V gene: TRBV29-1; D gene: TRBD1; J gene: TRBJ2-1; clone size: many; CDR3 DNA: TGCAGCGCACAGGGACAGGGACGCCCCAATGAGCAGTTCTTC; CDR3 protein: CSAQGQGRPNEQFF
V gene: TRBV9; D gene: -; J gene: TRBJ1-5; clone size: many; CDR3 DNA: TGTGCCAGCAGCGTAGCAGGTAATCAGCCCCAGCATTTT; CDR3 protein: CASSVAGNQPQHF
V gene: TRBV6-5; D gene: TRBD1; J gene: TRBJ2-1; clone size: few; CDR3 DNA: TGTGCCAGCAGTTACTTGTGGGGGACAGTCTACAATGAGCAGTTCTTC; CDR3 protein: CASSYLWGTVYNEQFF
V gene: TRBV29-1; D gene: -; J gene: TRBJ2-5; clone size: many; CDR3 DNA: TGCAGCGTCAATGGGATCATAGCACTAGGGGAGACCCAGTACTTC; CDR3 protein: CSVNGIIALGETQYF
V gene: TRBV20-1; D gene: TRBD1; J gene: TRBJ1-6; clone size: many; CDR3 DNA: TGCAGTGCCACGTCAGGGGGCCAGAGGAATTCACCCCTCCACTTT; CDR3 protein: CSATSGGQRNSPLHF
V gene: TRBV9; D gene: -; J gene: TRBJ2-2; clone size: many; CDR3 DNA: TGTGCCAGCAGCGTCCAGGGATCTCCTGCCGGGGAGCTGTTTTTT; CDR3 protein: CASSVQGSPAGELFF
V gene: TRBV6-5; D gene: -; J gene: TRBJ1-5; clone size: many; CDR3 DNA: TGTGCCAGCAGTTATGGGGGAAATCAGCCCCAGCATTTT; CDR3 protein: CASSYGGNQPQHF
V gene: TRBV20-1; D gene: -; J gene: TRBJ1-5; clone size: -; CDR3 DNA: TGCAGTGCTAGTAGGTCGGAAGATCAGCCCCAGAATTTT; CDR3 protein: CSASRSEDQPQNF
V gene: TRBV5-1; D gene: TRBD2; J gene: TRBJ2-7; clone size: many; CDR3 DNA: TGCGCCAGCAGCTTGAGCAGCGGGGGTTCCTCCTACGAGCAGTACTTC; CDR3 protein: CASSLSSGGSSYEQYF
V gene: TRBV28; D gene: -; J gene: TRBJ1-1; clone size: many; CDR3 DNA: TGTGCCAGCAGGGACACTATGAACACTGAAGCTTTCTTT; CDR3 protein: CASRDTMNTEAFF
V gene: TRBV5-1; D gene: TRBD1; J gene: TRBJ1-2; clone size: many; CDR3 DNA: TGCGCCAGCAGCCCGGGACAGACCGTTTATGGCTACACCTTC; CDR3 protein: CASSPGQTVYGYTF
V gene: TRBV5-1; D gene: TRBD1; J gene: TRBJ1-3; clone size: many; CDR3 DNA: TGCGCCAGCAGCTTGGGGGACAGCCGAACCATATATTTT; CDR3 protein: CASSLGDSRTIYF